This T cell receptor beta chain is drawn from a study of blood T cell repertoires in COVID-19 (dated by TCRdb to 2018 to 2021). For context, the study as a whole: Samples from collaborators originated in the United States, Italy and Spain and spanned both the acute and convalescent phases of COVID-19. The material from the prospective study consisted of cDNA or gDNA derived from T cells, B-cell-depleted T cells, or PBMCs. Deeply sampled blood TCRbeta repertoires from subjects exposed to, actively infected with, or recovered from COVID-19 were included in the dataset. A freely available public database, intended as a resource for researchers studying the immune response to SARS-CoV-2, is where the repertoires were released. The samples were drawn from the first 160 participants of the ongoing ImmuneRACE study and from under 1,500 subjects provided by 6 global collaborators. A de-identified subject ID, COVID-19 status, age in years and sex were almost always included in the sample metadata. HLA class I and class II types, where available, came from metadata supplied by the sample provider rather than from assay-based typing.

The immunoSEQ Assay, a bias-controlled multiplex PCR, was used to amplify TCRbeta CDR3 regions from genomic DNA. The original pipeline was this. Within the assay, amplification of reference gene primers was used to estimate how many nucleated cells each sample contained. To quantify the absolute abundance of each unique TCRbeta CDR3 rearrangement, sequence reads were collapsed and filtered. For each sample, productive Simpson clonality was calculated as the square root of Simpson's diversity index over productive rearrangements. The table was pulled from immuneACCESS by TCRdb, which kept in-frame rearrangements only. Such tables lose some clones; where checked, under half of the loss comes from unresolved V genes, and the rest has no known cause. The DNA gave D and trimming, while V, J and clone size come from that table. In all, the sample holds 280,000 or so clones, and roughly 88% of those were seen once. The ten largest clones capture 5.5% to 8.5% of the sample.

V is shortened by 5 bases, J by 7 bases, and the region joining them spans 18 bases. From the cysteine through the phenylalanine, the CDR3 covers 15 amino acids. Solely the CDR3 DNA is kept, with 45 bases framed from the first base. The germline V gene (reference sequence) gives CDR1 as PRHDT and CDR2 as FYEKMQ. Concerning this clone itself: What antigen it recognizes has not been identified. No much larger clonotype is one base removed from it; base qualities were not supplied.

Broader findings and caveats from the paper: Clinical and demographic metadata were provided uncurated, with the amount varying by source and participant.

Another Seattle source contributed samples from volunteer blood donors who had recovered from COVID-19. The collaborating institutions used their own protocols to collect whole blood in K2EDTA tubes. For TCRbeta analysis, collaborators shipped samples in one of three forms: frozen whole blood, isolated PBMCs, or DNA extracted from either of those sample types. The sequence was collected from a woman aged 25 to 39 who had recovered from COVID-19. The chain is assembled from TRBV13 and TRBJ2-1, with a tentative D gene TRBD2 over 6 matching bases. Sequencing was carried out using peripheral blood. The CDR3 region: CASSAPWGDHNEQFF. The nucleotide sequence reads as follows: TGTGCCAGCAGCGCCCCTTGGGGGGATCATAATGAGCAGTTCTTC.